These T cell receptor beta chains were read from a single sample in a study of blood T cell repertoires in COVID-19. TCRdb keeps only in-frame clones here, not all; method: immunoSEQ multiplex PCR. Among about 250,000 clones listed, about nine tenths were seen once. The sample comprised PBMCs or T cells enriched from blood (not recorded which). These receptors all stem from a man in his forties who had recovered from COVID-19. Both conserved end residues are part of each CDR3. D genes are given only for firm matches. Clone sizes are given selectively: once, few, many, or a class where the clone is expanded.

j_call d_call clone_size v_call cdr3_aa cdr3_nt
TRBJ2-1 TRBD1 . TRBV19 CASSPGQGYNEQFF TGTGCCAGTAGCCCGGGACAGGGTTACAATGAGCAGTTCTTC
TRBJ1-2 . . TRBV5-5 CASSLAPSRDYGYTF TGTGCCAGCAGCTTGGCCCCATCCAGGGACTATGGCTACACCTTC
TRBJ1-3 . few TRBV7-9 CASSLRGAVGGNTIYF TGTGCCAGCAGCTTGCGGGGGGCTGTGGGCGGAAACACCATATATTTT
TRBJ2-7 . . TRBV6-5 CASSYSSFREQYF TGTGCCAGCAGTTACTCGTCCTTCCGCGAGCAGTACTTC
TRBJ1-2 TRBD1 once TRBV6-2/TRBV6-3 CASGSGTEYGYTF TGTGCCAGCGGTTCCGGGACAGAGTATGGCTACACCTTC
TRBJ2-1 . . TRBV3-1/TRBV3-2 CASSQDRGGDYNEQFF TGTGCCAGCAGCCAAGATCGGGGCGGGGACTACAATGAGCAGTTCTTC
TRBJ2-1 TRBD1 few TRBV28 CASMGGQGAYNEQFF TGTGCCAGCATGGGAGGACAGGGGGCCTACAATGAGCAGTTCTTC
TRBJ2-4 TRBD2 . TRBV4-3 CASSQLTSGGAENIQYF TGCGCCAGCAGCCAGCTGACTAGCGGGGGGGCCGAGAACATTCAGTACTTC
TRBJ1-1 TRBD1 few TRBV7-9 CASSLAGGLSEAFF TGTGCCAGCAGCTTGGCAGGGGGCTTGTCTGAAGCTTTCTTT
TRBJ1-2 . . TRBV6-5 CASSPDRRGGYTF TGTGCCAGCAGCCCAGATCGCAGGGGCGGCTACACCTTC
TRBJ1-5 . . TRBV23-1 CAIFPDYGGGPEQPQHF TGCGCCATCTTTCCGGATTACGGGGGGGGTCCGGAGCAGCCCCAGCATTTT
TRBJ2-3 TRBD1 . TRBV14 CASSKGQGPDTQYF TGTGCCAGCAGCAAGGGACAGGGGCCCGATACGCAGTATTTT
TRBJ2-2 TRBD2 . TRBV5-4 CASSPPPSGGAFRTGELFF TGTGCCAGCAGCCCGCCCCCCAGCGGGGGGGCGTTTAGGACCGGGGAGCTGTTTTTT
TRBJ1-2 . . TRBV28 CASSLLPRDYGYTF TGTGCCAGCAGTTTACTCCCCCGGGACTATGGCTACACCTTC
TRBJ2-3 TRBD2 . TRBV18 CASSEAGTQGTQYF TGTGCCAGCTCAGAAGCGGGGACCCAAGGTACGCAGTATTTT
TRBJ1-2 TRBD1 few TRBV7-8 CASSSTGGGTNYGYTF TGTGCCAGCAGCTCAACAGGGGGCGGGACTAACTATGGCTACACCTTC
TRBJ2-2 TRBD1 once TRBV19 CASSIWDRNTGELFF TGTGCCAGTAGTATATGGGACAGGAACACCGGGGAGCTGTTTTTT